This T cell receptor beta chain emerged from a study of blood T cell repertoires in COVID-19. Germline V lookup: CDR1 SGHNT, CDR2 YENEEA. CDR3 size: 13 residues. Trimming pared 1 base from V and 5 bases from J, leaving 8 bases between. Enrollees, roughly 18 to 89 years old, lived in about two dozen US areas. Some clones are missing from TCRdb's copy, which holds only in-frame ones; the method was immunoSEQ multiplex PCR. The sample lists around 150,000 clones; 85% were seen once. This sequence was found in a woman in her forties who had recovered from COVID-19. Sequencing used PBMCs or T cells enriched from blood (not recorded which). The chain combines TRBV11-3 with TRBJ2-5; D unresolved. This chain's CDR3 is CASSLGSVETQYF. For the CDR3, the DNA is TGTGCCAGCAGCTTAGGGAGTGTTGAGACCCAGTACTTC.